A single sample is the source of the 19 T cell receptor beta chains below, sequenced in a study of T cells in Graves' hyperthyroidism and ophthalmopathy (dated by TCRdb to between 2017 and 2020). Library creation used multiplex PCR. Sequenced on an Illumina HiSeq 2000. The TCR beta CDR3 regions were amplified from the RNA transcripts. For the first round of RT-PCR on the TCR CDR3, the HTBI primer set was used together with the Qiagen OneStep RT-PCR kit. TCRdb applied fastp at Q25 and MiXCR to the public reads, then kept only in-frame beta chains. Rows matching on CDR3 protein sequence are summarized as one entry with the most common DNA and genes. The sample yields hundreds of thousands of distinct CDR3 sequences; 16% were counted once. Roughly 3.4% of the sample rests with the top ten. The sequenced material came from blood. The receptor set was obtained from a woman between 40 and 55 years old with Graves' ophthalmopathy.

This chain connects TRBV6-4 to TRBJ2-5, with 7 bases aligning to TRBD2. CDR3 length: 16 residues. In germline, CDR1 is MRHNA, CDR2 SNTAGT. Unmatched junction bases numbered 12, after V lost 7 bases and J lost 1 base. The CDR3: CASISNTGLVQETQYF. For the CDR3, the DNA is TGTGCCAGCATTTCCAACACCGGACTAGTCCAAGAGACCCAGTACTTC.

This clonotype was observed a few times. This rearrangement joins TRBV6-1 to TRBJ1-2; no clear D. The germline V gene encodes CDR1 MNHNS and CDR2 SASEGT. The CDR3 is 15 residues long. V lost 1 base and J lost 4, with 13 bases in between. The CDR3: CASSEVPNIIYGYTF. The CDR3 bases are TGTGCCAGCAGTGAAGTTCCAAACATTATCTATGGCTACACCTTC.

Many counts were recorded for this clonotype. The chain is built from TRBV2 and TRBJ1-1, with TRBD1 matching over 7 bases. This CDR3 contains 15 residues. CDR1 SNHLY and CDR2 FYNNEI come from the germline V gene. J lost 4 bases, V lost 7 bases, and 12 bases had no gene match. The CDR3 loop reads CASNSATGLGTEAFF. The CDR3 DNA sequence: TGTGCCAGCAACTCCGCGACAGGGTTAGGCACTGAAGCTTTCTTT.

CDR3 sequence (DNA): TGTGCCATCAGTGAGAGGGAGGGAATCTACAATGAGCAGTTCTTC. Translation gives CAISEREGIYNEQFF. The chain is built from TRBV10-3 and TRBJ2-1, with 7 bases identical to TRBD2. V was clipped by 2 bases and J by 3 bases; unmatched bases: 4. The germline V gene has CDR1 ENHRY and CDR2 SYGVKD. This CDR3 spans 15 amino acids.

In its sample, this clonotype was seen many times. The chain has TRBV3-1 and TRBJ2-2, with TRBD1 matching 8 bases. Trimming at V came to 5 bases and at J to 5 bases, leaving 7 bases not matched to a gene. The CDR3 contains 15 residues. Germline V CDR1 and CDR2: LGHDT, YNNKEL (reference sequence). CDR3 protein: CASSSGQAGTGELFF. CDR3 sequence (DNA): TGTGCCAGCAGCTCGGGACAGGCAGGAACCGGGGAGCTGTTTTTT.

This clonotype was seen ten or more times. The gene calls are TRBV5-1 and TRBJ2-3; the D is unclear. The CDR3 loop spans 14 amino acids. V was shortened by 0 bases and J by 2 bases, with 7 bases between the two germline ends. Germline CDR1 and CDR2: SGHRS and YFSETQ. The CDR3 spells CASSLAETTDTQYF. In nucleotides, the CDR3 is TGCGCCAGCAGCTTGGCGGAGACCACAGATACGCAGTATTTT.

This clonotype was recorded at least ten times. This chain uses TRBV30 with TRBJ2-5; D gene uncertain. Trimming removed 2 bases from V and 2 bases from J, with 12 bases in between. CDR3 length: 14 amino acids. Germline CDR1 GTSNPN, CDR2 SVGIG (reference sequence). The CDR3 spells CAWSRQLKQETQYF. The DNA for the CDR3 is TGTGCCTGGAGTCGTCAGCTTAAACAAGAGACCCAGTACTTC.

The chain has TRBV7-9 and TRBJ1-5; the D gene is possibly TRBD1 (5 bases). Germline CDR1 SEHNR, CDR2 FQNEAQ (reference sequence). The V gene lost 1 base and the J gene lost 2 bases, with 12 bases spanning the gap. This CDR3 is built from 16 residues. The DNA for the CDR3 is TGTGCCAGCAGCTTAGGACTCCGGGGCGGCAATCAGCCCCAGCATTTT. Translating it yields CASSLGLRGGNQPQHF. Full variable domain (missing parts from reference TRBV7-9 and TRBJ1-5): DTGVSQNPRHKITKRGQNVTFRCDPISEHNRLYWYRQTLGQGPEFLTYFQNEAQLEKSRLLSDRFSAERPKGSFSTLEIQRTEQGDSAMYLCASSLGLRGGNQPQHFGDGTRLSIL.

This clonotype was seen a handful of times. At one of its ends the junction is not consistent with the germline gene, which may arise from a read error. The chain has TRBV18 and TRBJ2-5; D unresolved. Germline V gene lookup returns CDR1 KGHSH and CDR2 LQKENI. CDR3 length: 14 amino acids. CDR3 residues: CASPPRRAEETQYF. The DNA of the CDR3 is TGTGCCAGCCCACCAAGAAGGGCTGAAGAGACCCAGTACTTC.

This clonotype occurred a few times. The genes are TRBV6-1 and TRBJ2-1; 12 bases align to TRBD2. The V gene end was trimmed by 4 bases and the J gene end by 2 bases; junction bases not matched to a gene: 3. CDR3 length: 16 residues. Germline values: CDR1 MNHNS, CDR2 SASEGT. The CDR3 here is CASSAGLAGPYNEQFF. The CDR3 DNA reads TGTGCCAGCAGTGCCGGACTAGCGGGACCCTACAATGAGCAGTTCTTC.

This clonotype was observed at least ten times. The chain links TRBV12-3 or TRBV12-4 to TRBJ1-1, with 7 bases matching TRBD1. V lost 3 bases, J lost 1 base, and 11 bases stayed unmatched. The CDR3 runs 17 residues. CDR3 in amino acids: CASSFERTGLRNTEAFF. The CDR3 DNA reads TGTGCCAGCAGTTTCGAAAGGACAGGACTAAGGAACACTGAAGCTTTCTTT.

This clonotype was observed many times. The rearrangement links TRBV18 to TRBJ1-4; D uncertain. CDR1 and CDR2 from the germline V gene are KGHSH and LQKENI. Trimming left V 5 bases short and J 6 bases short, with 13 bases between. The length of the CDR3 is 14 residues. CDR3 loop: CASSALDRDEKLFF. Written as DNA, the CDR3 is TGTGCCAGCTCAGCCCTCGACCGCGATGAAAAACTGTTTTTT.

This clonotype showed up many times. This chain links TRBV6-2 or TRBV6-3 with TRBJ2-7, with D tentatively TRBD2 (6 bases). Looked up from germline, CDR1 is MNHEY and CDR2 is SVGEGT. V was clipped by 3 bases and J by 3 bases, with 12 bases between them. This CDR3 has 14 residues. CDR3 DNA: TGTGCCAGCAGTTATGGGAGGACGGGCTACGAGCAGTACTTC. Its protein is CASSYGRTGYEQYF.

This clonotype was counted only a few times. The chain's CDR3 is CSATGQGSDTQYF. The DNA of the CDR3 is TGCAGTGCTACGGGACAGGGATCAGATACGCAGTATTTT. This chain connects TRBV20-1 to TRBJ2-3; TRBD1 agrees at 9 bases. CDR1 is DFQATT, CDR2 SNEGSKA, per germline (reference sequence). V shed 4 bases, J shed 4 bases, and the junction held 3 bases outside the gene matches. This CDR3 region has 13 residues.

This CDR3 is CASSLSPDGMGEAFF. In DNA, the CDR3 is TGTGCCAGCAGTTTATCGCCCGACGGTATGGGGGAAGCTTTCTTT. The chain carries TRBV27 and TRBJ1-1; no firm D call. The ends were cut back, 0 bases at V and 8 bases at J, with 16 bases in the middle. Germline CDR1 and CDR2: MNHEY and SMNVEV (reference sequence). The CDR3 runs 15 residues.

In its sample, this clonotype was seen many times. The chain uses TRBV7-9 and TRBJ2-3; D remains ambiguous. Germline values: CDR1 SEHNR, CDR2 FQNEAQ (reference sequence). Trimming shortened V by 5 bases and J by 3 bases, and 12 bases separated the two germline ends. The CDR3 is 14 amino acids. In DNA, the CDR3 is TGTGCCAGCAGCCCAGCCCTGACTACAGATACGCAGTATTTT. Amino acids: CASSPALTTDTQYF.

This clonotype showed up many times. The chain is built from TRBV2 and TRBJ1-1; D uncertain. V lost 5 bases and J 0 bases, leaving 10 bases between the germline ends. CDR3 length: 14 amino acids. In germline, CDR1 is SNHLY, CDR2 FYNNEI. The CDR3 DNA reads TGTGCCAGCAGTTTAGAATCCATGAACACTGAAGCTTTCTTT. Its protein product is CASSLESMNTEAFF.

The chain joins TRBV5-1 to TRBJ1-3; D gene uncertain. The CDR3 covers 16 residues. V was pared by 4 bases and J by 0 bases, with 14 bases between. CDR1 is SGHRS, CDR2 YFSETQ, per germline. The CDR3 is CASSLEQLSSGNTIYF. CDR3 nucleotide sequence: TGCGCCAGCAGCCTCGAACAGCTGAGCTCTGGAAACACCATATATTTT. Supplemented by reference TRBV5-1 and TRBJ1-3, the full variable domain reads KAGVTQTPRYLIKTRGQQVTLSCSPISGHRSVSWYQQTPGQGLQFLFEYFSETQRNKGNFPGRFSGRQFSNSRSEMNVSTLELGDSALYLCASSLEQLSSGNTIYFGEGSWLTVV.

This clonotype has a count of ten or more. This rearrangement joins TRBV2 to TRBJ2-4, with D possibly being TRBD1 or TRBD2 (5 bases each). Germline-derived CDR1 and CDR2 are SNHLY and FYNNEI. Trimming took off 7 bases at V and 9 bases at J, with 13 bases between the two ends. The CDR3 runs 12 residues. CDR3 protein: CASTWGSGIQYF. CDR3 nucleotide sequence: TGTGCCAGCACATGGGGGTCAGGCATTCAGTACTTC.